This TCR beta chain was recovered during a study of blood T cell repertoires in COVID-19 (dated by TCRdb to 2018 to 2020). Concerning the study at large: Collaborator samples came from the United States, Italy and Spain and covered acute and convalescent phases of COVID-19. The prospective study material was composed of cDNA or gDNA derived from T cells, B-cell-depleted T cells, or PBMCs. Subjects who had been exposed to COVID-19, were actively infected with it, or had recovered from it provided the deeply sampled blood TCRbeta repertoires that made up the dataset. The repertoires were released in a freely available public database intended as a resource for research on the immune response to SARS-CoV-2. Samples came from the ongoing ImmuneRACE study (first 160 participants) plus 1,254 subjects from 6 global collaborators. Nearly every sample came with metadata listing a de-identified subject ID, COVID-19 status, age in years and sex. Where available, HLA class I and class II types were taken from metadata supplied by the sample provider and were not determined by assay-based typing. Overall results and qualifications from the work: Clinical and demographic metadata were provided uncurated, with the amount varying by source and participant.

The CDR3 runs 13 residues from the cysteine to the phenylalanine. Just the 39-base CDR3 DNA is kept, in frame starting at base 1. Via the germline V gene, CDR1 is SGHDT and CDR2 YYEEEE. Cut back by 1 base and 5 bases, the V and J ends lie 9 bases apart. Enrolling through a virtual design, the prospective study's participants ranged in age from roughly 18 to 95 years and lived across around 25 United States geographic areas. Cohort assignment in the prospective study relied on participant-reported clinical history from a screening survey and a study questionnaire. Recovered participants in ImmuneRACE Cohort 3 were defined as having two consecutive negative NP/OP PCR tests, clearance from a healthcare professional, or resolution of symptoms. In the prospective study, whole blood, serum and a nasopharyngeal or oropharyngeal swab were collected from each participant by mobile phlebotomists. Prospective study participants could optionally give additional blood draws and questionnaires over an approximately two-month period. Before DNA extraction, prospective study blood samples were shipped either frozen or at room temperature.

TCRbeta CDR3 regions were amplified from genomic DNA by means of the immunoSEQ Assay, a bias-controlled multiplex PCR. Per the source publication's procedure: Nucleated cell counts per sample were estimated from amplification of reference gene primers within the assay. To quantify the absolute abundance of each unique TCRbeta CDR3 rearrangement, sequence reads were collapsed and filtered. For each sample, productive Simpson clonality was calculated by taking the square root of Simpson's diversity index across productive rearrangements. Entries here come from immuneACCESS through TCRdb and include only in-frame sequences with V and J called. Some clones fail to appear in such tables; in the studies checked, an unresolved V gene covers under half of the shortfall, and the cause of the remainder is unknown. That table gives V, J and clone size, and the DNA gave D and trimming. Recorded for this sample are some 260,000 clones; just over 85% of them occurred a single time. The ten largest clones capture more than 1.5% of the sample.

About this clone itself: The antigen this receptor binds is unknown. No much larger clone is present one base from it, and per-base qualities are unavailable.

This receptor was taken from a man in his forties who had recovered from COVID-19. The specimen sequenced was PBMCs or T cells enriched from blood (not recorded which). The chain was built from TRBV5-6 and TRBJ1-2; matching of 6 bases hints at TRBD1 as the D gene. The DNA sequence is as follows: TGTGCCAGCAGCTTGACAGGGCTGTATGGCTACACCTTC. The translation is CASSLTGLYGYTF.